These 29 T cell receptor beta chains came from one sample sequenced in a study of cytomegalovirus exposure and HLA in healthy donors. PCR was performed using 60 Vbeta and 13 Jbeta primers. Sequencing used immunoSEQ multiplex PCR; TCRdb keeps in-frame clones, though not all of them. The sample yields around 100,000 clones, roughly 80% seen once. The specimen was PBMCs. These receptors all stem from a man in his fifties in good health and CMV-seropositive.

V gene TRBV19 combines with J gene TRBJ2-1; 14 bases line up with TRBD2. This CDR3 has 17 amino acids. CDR1 is LNHDA, CDR2 SQIVND, per germline (reference sequence). J gave up 7 bases and V 6 bases, and 11 bases lay outside the gene matches. In DNA, the CDR3 is TGTGCCAGTAGACCCCGACTAGCGGGAGGGCCAGGTAATGAGCAGTTCTTC. Protein product: CASRPRLAGGPGNEQFF.

This chain connects TRBV7-9 to TRBJ2-2; no clear D gene. This CDR3 has 16 residues. V lost 6 bases, J lost 5 bases, and 19 bases lay in between. CDR1 SEHNR and CDR2 FQNEAQ come from the germline V gene (reference sequence). CDR3 residues: CASSRSTGIGTGELFF. CDR3 bases: TGTGCCAGCAGTCGTTCGACGGGTATTGGAACCGGGGAGCTGTTTTTT. The full variable domain, its missing parts supplied by reference TRBV7-9 and TRBJ2-2, is DTGVSQNPRHKITKRGQNVTFRCDPISEHNRLYWYRQTLGQGPEFLTYFQNEAQLEKSRLLSDRFSAERPKGSFSTLEIQRTEQGDSAMYLCASSRSTGIGTGELFFGEGSRLTVL.

This sequence joins TRBV30 and TRBJ2-2; TRBD1 matches 8 bases. This CDR3 spans 14 amino acids. Germline assignment: CDR1 GTSNPN and CDR2 SVGIG (reference sequence). J gave up 6 bases and V 0 bases, and 3 bases lay outside the gene matches. The CDR3 is CAWSVTGGPGELFF. CDR3 DNA: TGTGCCTGGAGTGTTACAGGGGGACCCGGGGAGCTGTTTTTT.

The chain carries TRBV5-1 and TRBJ2-3; 7 bases line up with TRBD1. Germline V CDR1 and CDR2: SGHRS, YFSETQ. With 1 base clipped from V and 2 bases from J, the junction kept 7 bases outside the gene matches. The CDR3 is 16 residues long. This CDR3 reads CASSLIRDSYTDTQYF. CDR3 sequence (DNA): TGCGCCAGCAGCTTGATACGGGACAGCTACACAGATACGCAGTATTTT.

The chain links TRBV5-4 to TRBJ2-4, with 9 bases that match TRBD1. This CDR3 has 16 residues. Germline V gene data show CDR1 as SGHNT and CDR2 as YYREEE (reference sequence). V gave up 3 bases and J gave up 1 base; unmatched junction bases: 5. The CDR3 DNA sequence: TGTGCCAGCAGCTCAGACAGGGGGAACGCCAAAAACATTCAGTACTTC. It specifies CASSSDRGNAKNIQYF.

The chain is built from TRBV5-1 and TRBJ2-2, with 10 bases identical to TRBD1. In germline, CDR1 is SGHRS, CDR2 YFSETQ. With 3 bases clipped from V and 5 bases from J, the junction kept 4 bases outside the gene matches. CDR3 size: 15 residues. The CDR3 DNA reads as TGCGCCAGCAGCTCCGACAGGGGGCGGACCGGGGAGCTGTTTTTT. It encodes CASSSDRGRTGELFF.

The chain uses TRBV5-1 and TRBJ2-5; possibly TRBD1 for D (5 bases). Germline V gene sequence: CDR1 SGHRS, CDR2 YFSETQ. The CDR3 has 16 amino acids. V was cut by 2 bases and J by 5 bases, with 19 bases left in between. The CDR3 sequence: CASSFLRTGPPETQYF. In nucleotides, the CDR3 is TGCGCCAGCAGCTTCCTCCGTACAGGACCCCCGGAGACCCAGTACTTC. Looking up the rest from reference TRBV5-1 and TRBJ2-5 gives the full variable domain: KAGVTQTPRYLIKTRGQQVTLSCSPISGHRSVSWYQQTPGQGLQFLFEYFSETQRNKGNFPGRFSGRQFSNSRSEMNVSTLELGDSALYLCASSFLRTGPPETQYFGPGTRLLVL.

The rearrangement links TRBV19 to TRBJ1-5; D unclear. The length of the CDR3 is 15 residues. V lost 1 base, J lost 0 bases, and 7 bases lay in between. The V gene's germline CDR1 is LNHDA and CDR2 SQIVND (reference sequence). In DNA, the CDR3 is TGTGCCAGTAGTATAGCCAGGTCTAGCAATCAGCCCCAGCATTTT. Translated, it gives CASSIARSSNQPQHF.

This clone was counted only a few times. The genes are TRBV19 and TRBJ1-1; the D gene is possibly TRBD1 (6 bases). The CDR3 has 15 residues. Per germline, CDR1 LNHDA and CDR2 SQIVND (reference sequence). The V end lost 0 bases, the J end lost 4 bases, and 12 bases lay between the germline ends. The CDR3 DNA reads TGTGCCAGTAGTATAGAGACGACAGGAGCCACTGAAGCTTTCTTT. This encodes CASSIETTGATEAFF. Complete variable domain (other parts from reference TRBV19 and TRBJ1-1): DGGITQSPKYLFRKEGQNVTLSCEQNLNHDAMYWYRQDPGQGLRLIYYSQIVNDFQKGDIAEGYSVSREKKESFPLTVTSAQKNPTAFYLCASSIETTGATEAFFGQGTRLTVV.

The chain links TRBV6-6 to TRBJ2-1, with a possible D match to TRBD1 (8 bases). The CDR3 contains 13 residues. The V end lost 11 bases, the J end lost 8 bases, and 19 bases lay between the germline ends. Germline V CDR1 and CDR2: MNHNY, SVGAGI (reference sequence). CDR3 nucleotide sequence: TGTGCCGGCAACAGGGGGGGAGTGGATGAGCAGTTCTTC. Its translation is CAGNRGGVDEQFF.

On this clone itself: Here the CDR3 omits its conserved ending phenylalanine or tryptophan, so a read error is the likely source. The DNA is left out, because the CDR3 cannot be placed on it with certainty; the CDR3 is given as TCRdb lists it. The chain carries TRBV7-2 and TRBJ2-7; the D call TRBD2 from the table was never checked on the DNA. The CDR3 numbers 11 amino acids, ends counted. The germline CDR1 and CDR2 sequences are SGHTA and FQGNSA. The CDR3 region is CASSFESGTSI.

The chain uses TRBV27 and TRBJ2-5; maybe TRBD1 (5 bases). Deletions cut 5 bases from V and 5 bases from J, with 15 bases between. This CDR3 region has 14 residues. Germline loops: CDR1 MNHEY, CDR2 SMNVEV (reference sequence). This CDR3 is CASSPQGRRETQYF. CDR3 nucleotide sequence: TGTGCCAGCAGTCCGCAGGGAAGGCGGGAGACCCAGTACTTC.

The rearrangement joins TRBV7-7 to TRBJ2-1, with a tentative D call TRBD2 (5 bases). Trimming removed 5 bases at V and 5 bases at J, with 13 bases between. Per germline, CDR1 SSHAT and CDR2 FNYEAQ (reference sequence). The CDR3 consists of 14 residues. Here the CDR3 DNA reads TGTGCCAGCAGCCGATTCGCGGGTAACAATGAGCAGTTCTTC. Translation: CASSRFAGNNEQFF.

The chain employs TRBV7-6 and TRBJ2-5, with TRBD1 matching 8 bases. The better agreement between TRBJ2-7 and the DNA end casts doubt on the J call. In germline, CDR1 is SGHVS, CDR2 FNYEAQ. The CDR3 loop spans 14 amino acids. CDR3 sequence reads: CASSLLDRDHEQYF. DNA for the CDR3: TGTGCCAGCAGCTTGTTGGACAGGGACCACGAGCAGTACTTC.

The V call is TRBV28, the J call TRBJ2-5; D perhaps matches TRBD1 (6 bases). V lost 6 bases to trimming and J lost 3 bases, with 20 bases between them. CDR1 is MDHEN and CDR2 is SYDVKM in the germline V gene. The CDR3 consists of 16 residues. The CDR3 spells CASRGIIGGTKETQYF. In nucleotides, the CDR3 is TGTGCCAGCAGGGGAATAATAGGGGGTACAAAAGAGACCCAGTACTTC.

The V call is TRBV9, the J call TRBJ2-1; D might be TRBD2 (5 bases). CDR3 length equals 14 residues. V lost 1 base to trimming and J lost 4 bases, with 9 bases between them. Germline CDR1 reads SGDLS; CDR2 reads YYNGEE. The DNA for the CDR3 is TGTGCCAGCAGCGTAATTAGCGCGTACAATGAGCAGTTCTTC. Translated, it gives CASSVISAYNEQFF.

The chain uses TRBV6-6 and TRBJ2-2; possible D gene TRBD1, 6 bases. The germline gives CDR1 MNHNY, CDR2 SVGAGI (reference sequence). V was clipped by 2 bases and J by 3 bases, with 13 bases between them. The CDR3 length is 16 residues. The CDR3 DNA follows: TGTGCCAGCAGTTACCCTACAGGGCCCGACACCGGGGAGCTGTTTTTT. It translates to CASSYPTGPDTGELFF.

The V gene is TRBV9, the J gene TRBJ2-1; 15 bases line up with TRBD2. Germline V gene lookup returns CDR1 SGDLS and CDR2 YYNGEE. The CDR3 has 20 amino acids. The J segment lost 7 bases and the V segment lost 0 bases, leaving 14 bases of the junction unmatched. This chain's CDR3 is CASSVEQGAGLAGGRNEQFF. The CDR3 DNA follows: TGTGCCAGCAGCGTAGAACAGGGGGCCGGACTAGCGGGAGGGCGGAATGAGCAGTTCTTC.

The DNA for the CDR3 is TGTGCCAGCAGTTACGGGGACAGGGTCTATAATTCACCCCTCCACTTT. This sequence encodes CASSYGDRVYNSPLHF. J is TRBJ1-6 and V is TRBV27, with 9 bases that match TRBD1. J lost 3 bases, V lost 4 bases, and 4 bases had no gene match. There are 16 residues in the CDR3. The germline gives CDR1 MNHEY, CDR2 SMNVEV (reference sequence).

V gene TRBV7-9 combines with J gene TRBJ2-3; D is perhaps TRBD2 (6 bases). Germline V gene data show CDR1 as SEHNR and CDR2 as FQNEAQ (reference sequence). The CDR3 is 12 amino acids. Trimming took 11 bases from V and 6 from J, leaving 15 bases between them. The CDR3 nucleotides read TGTGCCGGTTACTCGGGAGAGGATACGCAGTATTTT. It is translated as CAGYSGEDTQYF.

The chain carries TRBV9 and TRBJ2-5; 8 bases align to TRBD2. The CDR3 runs to 14 residues. Trimming cost V 3 bases and J 4 bases; bases outside gene matches: 5. Germline CDR1 reads SGDLS; CDR2 reads YYNGEE. The CDR3 bases are TGTGCCAGCAGCGAGAGCGGGAGAAGAGAGACCCAGTACTTC. Residues: CASSESGRRETQYF. Full variable domain (remainder filled in from reference TRBV9 and TRBJ2-5): DSGVTQTPKHLITATGQRVTLRCSPRSGDLSVYWYQQSLDQGLQFLIQYYNGEERAKGNILERFSAQQFPDLHSELNLSSLELGDSALYFCASSESGRRETQYFGPGTRLLVL.

The chain couples TRBV9 to TRBJ2-7; TRBD2 matches at 9 bases. V was clipped by 1 base and J by 5 bases; unmatched bases: 7. The CDR3 is made up of 15 amino acids. Germline V gene lookup returns CDR1 SGDLS and CDR2 YYNGEE. The CDR3 DNA sequence: TGTGCCAGCAGCGTAAGAATAGCGGGAGTGGACGAGCAGTACTTC. It translates to CASSVRIAGVDEQYF.

V usage is TRBV28 and J usage is TRBJ2-5; 10 positions match TRBD1. The J call could be wrong; TRBJ2-7 is a better fit for the DNA end. This CDR3 has 13 residues. CDR1 and CDR2 from the germline V gene are MDHEN and SYDVKM. The CDR3 DNA follows: TGTGCCAGCAGTGGGACAGGGGTCCACGAGCAGTACTTC. Translated: CASSGTGVHEQYF.

The chain is built from TRBV6-5 and TRBJ2-1, with TRBD1 matching over 8 bases. This CDR3 has 15 residues. V lost 2 bases, J lost 2 bases, and 2 bases stayed unmatched. Germline CDR1 is MNHEY and CDR2 is SVGAGI. CDR3 sequence (DNA): TGTGCCAGCAGTTACAGCAGGGGGCCCTACAATGAGCAGTTCTTC. This codes for CASSYSRGPYNEQFF.

The chain combines TRBV7-6 with TRBJ2-1; D remains ambiguous. Looked up from germline, CDR1 is SGHVS and CDR2 is FNYEAQ. Trimming shortened V by 5 bases and J by 9 bases, and 20 bases separated the two germline ends. CDR3 size: 15 residues. The CDR3 coding sequence is TGTGCCAGCAGCCCGACTGGCGCCCAGTCCAGTGAGCAGTTCTTC. Its translation: CASSPTGAQSSEQFF. Drawing the rest from reference TRBV7-6 and TRBJ2-1, the complete variable domain is GAGVSQSPRYKVTKRGQDVALRCDPISGHVSLYWYRQALGQGPEFLTYFNYEAQQDKSGLPNDRFSAERPEGSISTLTIQRTEQRDSAMYRCASSPTGAQSSEQFFGPGTRLTVL.

The chain links TRBV7-3 to TRBJ2-7, with D possibly being TRBD1 (6 bases). The V gene lost 3 bases and the J gene lost 4 bases, with 10 bases spanning the gap. CDR3 length: 13 amino acids. The germline V gene encodes CDR1 SGHTA and CDR2 FQGTGA. The CDR3 DNA reads as TGTGCCAGCAGCTTCACAGGGCAGTACGAGCAGTACTTC. It translates to CASSFTGQYEQYF.

The chain combines TRBV27 with TRBJ1-5; tentative D call: TRBD1 (6 bases). The germline CDR1 and CDR2 sequences are MNHEY and SMNVEV (reference sequence). The CDR3 extends over 14 amino acids. V lost 6 bases to trimming and J lost 7 bases, with 16 bases between them. The CDR3 coding sequence is TGTGCCAGCAGGGCCTCCAACAGGGCCCAGCCCCAGCATTTT. It codes for CASRASNRAQPQHF.

As to this clone: At one end the junction does not follow the germline gene, possibly because of a read error. The rearrangement joins TRBV28 to TRBJ1-5; D call uncertain. The CDR3 is 14 residues long. From germline, CDR1 is MDHEN and CDR2 SYDVKM. The CDR3 bases are TGTGCCAGCAGTTTAGTAAATAGCAATCAGCCCCGGCATTTT. Its translation is CASSLVNSNQPRHF.

The chain has TRBV21-1 and TRBJ1-1. TRBV21-1 is a pseudogene segment. This CDR3 is built from 14 residues. The CDR3 DNA reads as TGTGCCAGCAGCAAAGAGGAGGGGGCGGGAGGAGCTTTCTTT. Translated, it gives CASSKEEGAGGAFF.